Shown below are 17 T cell receptor beta chains from a single sample sequenced in a study of technical replicates of blood from several donors. Assay used: immunoSEQ multiplex PCR; TCRdb lists only in-frame clones, some missing. This repertoire shows around 80,000 clones, less than 99% found once; its top ten account for over 0.2%. Sample: T cells isolated from PBMCs. The receptors come from a human donor in good health.

The V gene is TRBV18, the J gene TRBJ1-1; 8 nucleotides agree with TRBD1. This CDR3 has 15 amino acids. Germline assignment: CDR1 KGHSH and CDR2 LQKENI. J gave up 5 bases and V 4 bases, and 9 bases lay outside the gene matches. The CDR3 is CASSLSGGQGTEAFF. In DNA form, the CDR3 reads TGTGCCAGCTCACTTTCAGGGGGCCAGGGAACTGAAGCTTTCTTT.

This chain joins TRBV2 and TRBJ1-5; D is unresolved. The V and J ends lost 5 bases and 2 bases respectively, with 28 bases between them. The CDR3 sequence is 20 residues long. The germline V gene has CDR1 SNHLY and CDR2 FYNNEI. The CDR3 spells CASSHTKSPILSGGNQPQHF. The DNA of the CDR3 is TGTGCCAGCAGTCACACTAAATCACCTATTCTGAGCGGTGGCAATCAGCCCCAGCATTTT.

The chain combines TRBV7-9 with TRBJ1-3; D gene ambiguous. Germline lookup yields CDR1 SEHNR and CDR2 FQNEAQ (reference sequence). This CDR3 has 17 amino acids. The germline V and J ends were trimmed by 2 bases and 0 bases, with 14 bases remaining between them. The CDR3 protein is CASSLLPRNPSGNTIYF. The CDR3 coding sequence is TGTGCCAGCAGCTTACTACCGCGGAATCCCTCTGGAAACACCATATATTTT.

The count of this clone is one. The V gene is TRBV19, the J gene TRBJ2-2; 9 positions agree with TRBD2. CDR3 length: 18 amino acids. The germline gives CDR1 LNHDA, CDR2 SQIVND (reference sequence). J lost 4 bases, V lost 6 bases, and 15 bases had no gene match. The CDR3 spells CASRNPSRREGGTGELFF. The CDR3 nucleotides read TGTGCCAGTAGAAACCCAAGTAGGCGGGAGGGCGGCACCGGGGAGCTGTTTTTT.

V and J are TRBV6-5 and TRBJ1-1; no clear D. The germline V and J ends were trimmed by 2 bases and 2 bases, with 6 bases remaining between them. This CDR3 contains 13 residues. The germline V gene has CDR1 MNHEY and CDR2 SVGAGI. The CDR3 is CASSYTSNTEAFF. The CDR3 DNA sequence: TGTGCCAGCAGTTACACCAGTAACACTGAAGCTTTCTTT.

The chain employs TRBV7-2 and TRBJ2-5, with TRBD2 matching over 7 bases. This CDR3 spans 14 amino acids. V was pared by 5 bases and J by 4 bases, with 7 bases of the junction left unmatched. Germline V gene data show CDR1 as SGHTA and CDR2 as FQGNSA. CDR3 bases: TGTGCCAGCAGCCTTAGACTAGCTGGAGAGACCCAGTACTTC. This sequence encodes CASSLRLAGETQYF.

The genes are TRBV7-2 and TRBJ1-3; D remains ambiguous. CDR3 length equals 14 residues. Trimming stripped 3 bases from V and 0 bases from J, with 6 bases between. Germline CDR1 is SGHTA and CDR2 is FQGNSA. CDR3 residues: CASSFVSSGNTIYF. The CDR3, as DNA: TGTGCCAGCAGCTTTGTGAGCTCTGGAAACACCATATATTTT.

J is TRBJ2-5 and V is TRBV7-9, with a weak D call TRBD2 (5 bases). CDR3 length: 13 residues. Germline CDR1 and CDR2: SEHNR and FQNEAQ (reference sequence). Trimming left V 2 bases short and J 5 bases short, with 9 bases between. As DNA, the CDR3 is TGTGCCAGCAGCTTACCCTGGGAGGAGACCCAGTACTTC. Its translation: CASSLPWEETQYF.

This chain joins TRBV6-1 and TRBJ2-2; 9 bases match TRBD1. Per germline, CDR1 MNHNS and CDR2 SASEGT. The CDR3 contains 13 residues. Germline trimming cut 9 bases from V and 5 bases from J; bases unmatched to any gene: 4. CDR3 protein: CASGQGWTGELFF. CDR3 coding DNA: TGTGCCAGTGGACAGGGGTGGACCGGGGAGCTGTTTTTT.

The CDR3 here is CASSAQPGNYGYTF. The CDR3, as DNA: TGTGCCAGCAGCGCCCAACCAGGGAACTATGGCTACACCTTC. This chain links TRBV9 with TRBJ1-2; tentatively, D is TRBD1 (5 bases). The CDR3 covers 14 residues. Trimming pared 3 bases from V and 2 bases from J, leaving 11 bases between. Germline loops: CDR1 SGDLS, CDR2 YYNGEE.

V usage is TRBV11-3 and J usage is TRBJ2-7; 10 nucleotides line up with TRBD1. V shed 5 bases and J 1 base; nucleotides not matched to a gene: 11. Germline V gives CDR1 SGHNT, CDR2 YENEEA. This CDR3 is 17 amino acids long. In nucleotides, the CDR3 is TGTGCCAGCAGCGCCATAGGGGACAGGGGTAGTTCCTACGAGCAGTACTTC. Translating gives CASSAIGDRGSSYEQYF.

V usage is TRBV13 and J usage is TRBJ1-3, with TRBD1 matching over 7 bases. The CDR3 totals 15 residues. The V and J ends lost 4 bases and 4 bases, in that order; junction bases with no gene match: 7. CDR1 PRHDT and CDR2 FYEKMQ come from the germline V gene (reference sequence). This chain's CDR3 is CASSSGDSVGNTIYF. CDR3 in DNA: TGTGCCAGCAGCTCGGGGGACAGCGTAGGAAACACCATATATTTT.

The chain has TRBV5-4 and TRBJ1-2, with D possibly being TRBD1 (6 bases). V gave up 2 bases and J gave up 4 bases, with 18 bases separating them. CDR3 length: 16 amino acids. The germline CDR1 and CDR2 sequences are SGHNT and YYREEE (reference sequence). CDR3 sequence reads: CASSLSGVLVAYGYTF. The CDR3 DNA reads as TGTGCCAGCAGCTTATCAGGGGTATTGGTAGCCTATGGCTACACCTTC.

V gene TRBV6-5 combines with J gene TRBJ1-2; 7 bases agree with TRBD1. The germline gives CDR1 MNHEY, CDR2 SVGAGI. The length of the CDR3 is 16 residues. V lost 4 bases, J lost 5 bases, and 13 bases stayed unmatched. The CDR3 reads CASSSGGGGSRYGYTF. Written as DNA, the CDR3 is TGTGCCAGCAGTTCAGGAGGGGGCGGCTCGCGGTATGGCTACACCTTC.

The chain recombines TRBV4-1 with TRBJ2-1; TRBD2 matches 10 bases. This CDR3 has 20 amino acids. V lost 1 base and J lost 2; bases outside the gene matches: 14. Germline loops: CDR1 MGHRA, CDR2 YSYEKL. The CDR3 spells CASSQGRASGSHGTYNEQFF. The CDR3 DNA reads as TGCGCCAGCAGCCAAGGTAGGGCTAGCGGGAGTCATGGAACCTACAATGAGCAGTTCTTC.

This clone was seen just once. The rearrangement links TRBV5-1 to TRBJ1-1; D unclear. This CDR3 comprises 13 residues. Trimming removed 0 bases from V and 2 bases from J, with 5 bases in between. Per germline, CDR1 SGHRS and CDR2 YFSETQ. Here the CDR3 reads CASSLDSNTEAFF. In DNA, the CDR3 is TGCGCCAGCAGCTTGGACAGCAACACTGAAGCTTTCTTT.

This chain joins TRBV5-1 and TRBJ2-1, with 9 bases identical to TRBD2. Trimming at V came to 5 bases and at J to 9 bases, leaving 12 bases not matched to a gene. CDR3 size: 15 residues. Germline CDR1 SGHRS, CDR2 YFSETQ. DNA for the CDR3: TGCGCCAGCAGGGTGGTAGCGGGAGCTTGGAGTGAGCAGTTCTTC. Its translation: CASRVVAGAWSEQFF.